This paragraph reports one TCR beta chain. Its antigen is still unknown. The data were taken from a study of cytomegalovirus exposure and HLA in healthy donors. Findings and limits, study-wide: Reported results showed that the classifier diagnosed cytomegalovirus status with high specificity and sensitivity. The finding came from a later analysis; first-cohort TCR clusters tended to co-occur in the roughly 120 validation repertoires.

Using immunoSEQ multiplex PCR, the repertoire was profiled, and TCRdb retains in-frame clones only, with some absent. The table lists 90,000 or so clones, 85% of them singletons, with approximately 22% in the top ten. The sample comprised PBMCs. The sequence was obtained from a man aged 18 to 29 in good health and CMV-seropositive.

The CDR3 nucleotides are TGTGCCAGCAGCCCAAACGGACGGACTAGCGGGAAGGGAGATACGCAGTATTTT. Translating gives CASSPNGRTSGKGDTQYF. V usage is TRBV7-3 and J usage is TRBJ2-3; 12 bases map to TRBD2. Trimming removed 5 bases from V and 5 bases from J; junction bases left unmatched: 14. The CDR3 has 18 residues. CDR1 is SGHTA, CDR2 FQGTGA, per germline.